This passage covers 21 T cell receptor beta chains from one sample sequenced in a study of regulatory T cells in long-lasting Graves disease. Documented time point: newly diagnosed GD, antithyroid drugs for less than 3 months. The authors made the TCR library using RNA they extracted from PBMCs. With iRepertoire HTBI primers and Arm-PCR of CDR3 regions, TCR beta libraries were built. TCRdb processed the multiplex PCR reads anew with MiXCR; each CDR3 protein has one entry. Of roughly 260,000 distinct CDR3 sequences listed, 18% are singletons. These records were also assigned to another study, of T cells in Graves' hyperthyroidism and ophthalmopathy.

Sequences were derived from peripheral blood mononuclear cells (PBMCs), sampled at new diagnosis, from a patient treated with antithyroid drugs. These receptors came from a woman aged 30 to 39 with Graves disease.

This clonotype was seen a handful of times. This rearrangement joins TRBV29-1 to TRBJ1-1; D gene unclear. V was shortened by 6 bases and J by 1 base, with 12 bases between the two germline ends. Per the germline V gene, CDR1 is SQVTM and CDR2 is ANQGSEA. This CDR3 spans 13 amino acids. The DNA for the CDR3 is TGCAGCGTAAATAGGGTCCCGAACACTGAAGCTTTCTTT. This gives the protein CSVNRVPNTEAFF.

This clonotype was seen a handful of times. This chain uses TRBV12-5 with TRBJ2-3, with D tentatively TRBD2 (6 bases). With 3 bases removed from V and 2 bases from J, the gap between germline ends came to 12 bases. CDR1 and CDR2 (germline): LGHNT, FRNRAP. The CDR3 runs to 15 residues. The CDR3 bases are TGTGCTAGTGGTTTAGGCGGGGAACTCACAGATACGCAGTATTTT. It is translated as CASGLGGELTDTQYF. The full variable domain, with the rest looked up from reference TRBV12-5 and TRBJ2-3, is DARVTQTPRHKVTEMGQEVTMRCQPILGHNTVFWYRQTMMQGLELLAYFRNRAPLDDSGMPKDRFSAEMPDATLATLKIQPSEPRDSAVYFCASGLGGELTDTQYFGPGTRLTVL.

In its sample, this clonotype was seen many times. CDR3 region: CASSQVVQQETQYF. In nucleotides, the CDR3 is TGCGCCAGCAGCCAAGTGGTACAGCAAGAGACCCAGTACTTC. This chain uses TRBV4-1 with TRBJ2-5; D call uncertain. CDR1 is MGHRA, CDR2 YSYEKL, per germline. Trimming removed 1 base from V and 2 bases from J, with 8 bases in between. The CDR3 is 14 residues long.

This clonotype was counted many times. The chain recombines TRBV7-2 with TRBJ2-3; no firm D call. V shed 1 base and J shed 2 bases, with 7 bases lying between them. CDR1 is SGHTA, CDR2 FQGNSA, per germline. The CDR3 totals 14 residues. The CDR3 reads CASSLEVLTDTQYF. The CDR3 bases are TGTGCCAGCAGCTTAGAGGTCCTCACAGATACGCAGTATTTT.

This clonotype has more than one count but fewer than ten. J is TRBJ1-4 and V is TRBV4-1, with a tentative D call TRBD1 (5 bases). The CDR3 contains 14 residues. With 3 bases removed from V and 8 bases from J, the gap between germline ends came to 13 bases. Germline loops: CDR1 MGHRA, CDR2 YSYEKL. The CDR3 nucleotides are TGCGCCAGCAGCCAGGGCAGGGCCGGGGAAAAACTGTTTTTT. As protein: CASSQGRAGEKLFF.

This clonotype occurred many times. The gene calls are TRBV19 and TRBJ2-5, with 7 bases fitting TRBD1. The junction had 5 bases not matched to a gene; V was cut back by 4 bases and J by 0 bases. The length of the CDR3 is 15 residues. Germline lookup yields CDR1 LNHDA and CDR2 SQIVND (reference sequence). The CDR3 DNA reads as TGTGCCAGTAGTACACAGGGGTTAAACCAAGAGACCCAGTACTTC. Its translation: CASSTQGLNQETQYF.

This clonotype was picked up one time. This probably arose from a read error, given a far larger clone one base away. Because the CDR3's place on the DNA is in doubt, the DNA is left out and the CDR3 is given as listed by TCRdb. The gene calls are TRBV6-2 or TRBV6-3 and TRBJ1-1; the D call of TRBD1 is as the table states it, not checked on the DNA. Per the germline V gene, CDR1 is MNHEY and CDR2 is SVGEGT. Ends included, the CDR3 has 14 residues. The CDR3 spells CASSWGAGNTEASF.

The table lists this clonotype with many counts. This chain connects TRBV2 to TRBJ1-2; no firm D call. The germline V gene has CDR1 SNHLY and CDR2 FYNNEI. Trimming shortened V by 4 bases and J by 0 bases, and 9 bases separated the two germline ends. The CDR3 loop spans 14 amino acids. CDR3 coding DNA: TGTGCCAGCAGTGCGGGGTTAGCTAACTATGGCTACACCTTC. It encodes CASSAGLANYGYTF. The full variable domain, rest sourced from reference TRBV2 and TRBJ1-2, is EPEVTQTPSHQVTQMGQEVILRCVPISNHLYFYWYRQILGQKVEFLVSFYNNEISEKSEIFDDQFSVERPDGSNFTLKIRSTKLEDSAMYFCASSAGLANYGYTFGSGTRLTVV.

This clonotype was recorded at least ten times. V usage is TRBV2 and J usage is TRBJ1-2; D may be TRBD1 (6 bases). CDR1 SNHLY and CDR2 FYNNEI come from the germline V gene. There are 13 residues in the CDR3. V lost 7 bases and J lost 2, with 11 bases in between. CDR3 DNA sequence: TGTGCCAGCAACTGGGACACCAACTATGGCTACACCTTC. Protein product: CASNWDTNYGYTF.

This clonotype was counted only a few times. The CDR3 bases are TGTGCCAGCAGCTTTTACCCGAACACTGAAGCTTTCTTT. It yields the protein CASSFYPNTEAFF. The chain combines TRBV7-3 with TRBJ1-1, with D unclear. The V and J ends lost 3 bases and 1 base respectively, with 6 bases between them. The CDR3 runs 13 residues. Germline loops: CDR1 SGHTA, CDR2 FQGTGA.

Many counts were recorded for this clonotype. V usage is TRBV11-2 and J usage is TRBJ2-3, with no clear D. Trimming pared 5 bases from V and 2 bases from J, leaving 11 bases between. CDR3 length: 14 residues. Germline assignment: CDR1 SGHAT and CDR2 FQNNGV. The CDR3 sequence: CASSPESHTDTQYF. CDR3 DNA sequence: TGTGCCAGCAGCCCTGAGAGCCACACAGATACGCAGTATTTT.

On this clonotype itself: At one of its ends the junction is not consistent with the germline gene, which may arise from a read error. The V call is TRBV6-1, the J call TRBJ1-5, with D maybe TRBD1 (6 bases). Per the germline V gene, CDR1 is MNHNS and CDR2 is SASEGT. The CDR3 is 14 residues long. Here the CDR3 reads CANSRWTDNQPQHF. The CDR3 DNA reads TGTGCCAACAGTCGGTGGACAGACAATCAGCCCCAGCATTTT.

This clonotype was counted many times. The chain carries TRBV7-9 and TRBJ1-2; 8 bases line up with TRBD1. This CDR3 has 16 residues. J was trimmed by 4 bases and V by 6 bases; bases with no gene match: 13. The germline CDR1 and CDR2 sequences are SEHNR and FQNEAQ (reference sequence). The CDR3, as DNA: TGTGCCAGCAGTCGAATCGTAGGACAGGGACCCTATGGCTACACCTTC. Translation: CASSRIVGQGPYGYTF.

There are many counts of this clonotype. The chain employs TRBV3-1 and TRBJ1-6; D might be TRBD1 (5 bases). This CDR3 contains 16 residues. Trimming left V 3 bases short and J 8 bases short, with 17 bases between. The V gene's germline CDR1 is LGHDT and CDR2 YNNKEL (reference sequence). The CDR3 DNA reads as TGTGCCAGCAGCCAGGGGGGATTAATGGGAGATTCACCCCTCCACTTT. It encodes CASSQGGLMGDSPLHF.

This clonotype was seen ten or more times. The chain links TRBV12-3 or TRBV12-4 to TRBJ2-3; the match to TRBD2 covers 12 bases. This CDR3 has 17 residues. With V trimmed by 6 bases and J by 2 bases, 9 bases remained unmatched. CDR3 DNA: TGTGCCAGCAGCCACCCCCGGACTAGCGGGGACACAGATACGCAGTATTTT. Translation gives CASSHPRTSGDTDTQYF.

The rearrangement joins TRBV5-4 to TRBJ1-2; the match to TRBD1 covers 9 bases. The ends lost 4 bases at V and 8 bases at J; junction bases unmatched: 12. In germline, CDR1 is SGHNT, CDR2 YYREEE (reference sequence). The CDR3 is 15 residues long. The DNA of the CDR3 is TGTGCCAGCAGCACATACAGGGGGCCGCGTGTGGGCTACACCTTC. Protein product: CASSTYRGPRVGYTF.

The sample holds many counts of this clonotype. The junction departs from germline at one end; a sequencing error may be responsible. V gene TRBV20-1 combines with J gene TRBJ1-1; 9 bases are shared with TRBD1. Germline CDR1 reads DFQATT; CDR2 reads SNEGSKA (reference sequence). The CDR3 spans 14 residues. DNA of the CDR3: TGCAGTGCTGGAGACAGGGGGACGAACACTGAAGCTTTCTTT. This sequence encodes CSAGDRGTNTEAFF.

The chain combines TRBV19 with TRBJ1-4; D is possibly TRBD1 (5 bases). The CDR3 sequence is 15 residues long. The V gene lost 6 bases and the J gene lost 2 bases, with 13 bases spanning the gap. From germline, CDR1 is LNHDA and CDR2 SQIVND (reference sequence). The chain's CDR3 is CASSPGGTTNEKLFF. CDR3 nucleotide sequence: TGTGCCAGTAGCCCTGGAGGGACCACTAATGAAAAACTGTTTTTT.

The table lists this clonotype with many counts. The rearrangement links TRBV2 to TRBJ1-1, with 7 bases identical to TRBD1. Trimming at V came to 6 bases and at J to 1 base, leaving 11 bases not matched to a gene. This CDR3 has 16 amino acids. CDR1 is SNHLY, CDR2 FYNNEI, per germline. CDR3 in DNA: TGTGCCAGCAGCCTTCTAACAGGGGCCCCGAACACTGAAGCTTTCTTT. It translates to CASSLLTGAPNTEAFF.

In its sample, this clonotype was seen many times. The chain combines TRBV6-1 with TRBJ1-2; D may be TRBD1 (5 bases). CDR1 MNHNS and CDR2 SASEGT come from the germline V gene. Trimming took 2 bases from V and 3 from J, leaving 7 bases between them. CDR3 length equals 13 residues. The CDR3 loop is CASSEWGYYGYTF. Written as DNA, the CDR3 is TGTGCCAGCAGTGAATGGGGCTACTATGGCTACACCTTC.

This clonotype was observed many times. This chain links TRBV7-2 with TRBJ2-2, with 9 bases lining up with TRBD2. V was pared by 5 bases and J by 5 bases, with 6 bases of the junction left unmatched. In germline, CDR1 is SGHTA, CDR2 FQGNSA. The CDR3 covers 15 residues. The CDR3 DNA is TGTGCCAGCAGCAAGAGCGGGGGGCGGACCGGGGAGCTGTTTTTT. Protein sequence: CASSKSGGRTGELFF.